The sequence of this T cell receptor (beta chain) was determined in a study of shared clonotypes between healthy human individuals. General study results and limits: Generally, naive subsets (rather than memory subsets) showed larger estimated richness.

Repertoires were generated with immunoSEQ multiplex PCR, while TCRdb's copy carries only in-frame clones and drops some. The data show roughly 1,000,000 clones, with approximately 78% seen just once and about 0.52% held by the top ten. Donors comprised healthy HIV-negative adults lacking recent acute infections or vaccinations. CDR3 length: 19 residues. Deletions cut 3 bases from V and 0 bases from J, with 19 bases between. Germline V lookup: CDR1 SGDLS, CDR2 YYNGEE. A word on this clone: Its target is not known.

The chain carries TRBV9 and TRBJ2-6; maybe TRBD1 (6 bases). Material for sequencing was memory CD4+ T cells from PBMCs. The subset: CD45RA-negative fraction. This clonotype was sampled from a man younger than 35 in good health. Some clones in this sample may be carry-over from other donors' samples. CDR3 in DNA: TGTGCCAGCAGCGGAGTGGGACAAGCTTCTCTCTCTGGGGCCAACGTCCTGACTTTC. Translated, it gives CASSGVGQASLSGANVLTF.